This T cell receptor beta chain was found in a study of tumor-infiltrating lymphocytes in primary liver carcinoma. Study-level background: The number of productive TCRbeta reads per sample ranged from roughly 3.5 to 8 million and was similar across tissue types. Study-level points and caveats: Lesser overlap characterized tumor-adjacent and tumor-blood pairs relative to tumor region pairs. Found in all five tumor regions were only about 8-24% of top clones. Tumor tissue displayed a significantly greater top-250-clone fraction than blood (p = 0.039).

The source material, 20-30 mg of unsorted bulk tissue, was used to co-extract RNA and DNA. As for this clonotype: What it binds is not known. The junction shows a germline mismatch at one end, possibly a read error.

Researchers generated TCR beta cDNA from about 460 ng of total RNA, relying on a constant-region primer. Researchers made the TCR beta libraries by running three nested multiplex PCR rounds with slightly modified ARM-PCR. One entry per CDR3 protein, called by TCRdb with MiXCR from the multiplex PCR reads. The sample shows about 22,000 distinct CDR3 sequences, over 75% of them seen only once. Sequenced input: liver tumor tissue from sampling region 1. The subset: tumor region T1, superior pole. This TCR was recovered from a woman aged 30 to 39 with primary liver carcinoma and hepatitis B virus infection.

The CDR3 protein is CAISYKHSNSYEQYF. In nucleotides, the CDR3 is TGTGCCATCAGTTACAAGCACAGCAACTCCTACGAGCAGTACTTC. This rearrangement joins TRBV6-5 to TRBJ2-7, with no clear D. Germline loops: CDR1 MNHEY, CDR2 SVGAGI. This CDR3 has 15 residues.